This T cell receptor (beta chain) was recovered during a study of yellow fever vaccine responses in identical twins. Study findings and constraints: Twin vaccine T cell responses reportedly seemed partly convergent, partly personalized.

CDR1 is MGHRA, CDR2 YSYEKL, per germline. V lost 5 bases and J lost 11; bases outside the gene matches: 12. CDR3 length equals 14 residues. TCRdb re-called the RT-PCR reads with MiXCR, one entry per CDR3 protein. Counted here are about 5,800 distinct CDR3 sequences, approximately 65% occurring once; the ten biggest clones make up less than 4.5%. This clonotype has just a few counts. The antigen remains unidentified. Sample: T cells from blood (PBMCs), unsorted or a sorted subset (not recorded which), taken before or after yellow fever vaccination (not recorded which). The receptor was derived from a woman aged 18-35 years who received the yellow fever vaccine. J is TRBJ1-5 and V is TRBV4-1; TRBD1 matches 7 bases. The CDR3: CASSDRATGGAQHF. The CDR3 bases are TGCGCCAGCAGCGACAGGGCCACGGGGGGGGCCCAGCATTTT.